This entry lists 23 T cell receptor beta chains sequenced from one sample in a study of blood T cell repertoires in COVID-19. Assay used: immunoSEQ multiplex PCR; TCRdb lists only in-frame clones, some missing. Among 150,000 to 200,000 clones listed, 70% to 90% were seen once. Material for sequencing was peripheral blood. The source of these receptors is a man aged 55 to 69 with active or convalescent COVID-19.

This chain uses TRBV29-1 with TRBJ2-3; TRBD2 agrees at 9 bases. The CDR3 contains 16 residues. V gave up 7 bases and J gave up 1 base; unmatched junction bases: 12. Germline V CDR1 and CDR2: SQVTM, ANQGSEA. CDR3 nucleotide sequence: TGCAGCGGGTTGGGACAGCGGGGGGTCCGCACAGATACGCAGTATTTT. This encodes CSGLGQRGVRTDTQYF.

V gene TRBV7-9 combines with J gene TRBJ2-7; 10 bases fit TRBD1. Germline V gene lookup returns CDR1 SEHNR and CDR2 FQNEAQ (reference sequence). The J segment lost 0 bases and the V segment lost 1 base, leaving 3 bases of the junction unmatched. The CDR3 extends over 16 amino acids. The chain's CDR3 is CASSLVGQGTSYEQYF. The CDR3 nucleotides are TGTGCCAGCAGCTTAGTGGGACAGGGGACCTCCTACGAGCAGTACTTC. Based on the CDR3 plus reference TRBV7-9 and TRBJ2-7, the full variable domain is DTGVSQNPRHKITKRGQNVTFRCDPISEHNRLYWYRQTLGQGPEFLTYFQNEAQLEKSRLLSDRFSAERPKGSFSTLEIQRTEQGDSAMYLCASSLVGQGTSYEQYFGPGTRLTVT.

The chain uses TRBV6-5 and TRBJ1-1; TRBD1 is a possible D gene (6 bases). Germline CDR1 and CDR2: MNHEY and SVGAGI. The CDR3 is 14 residues long. The V end was cut by 6 bases, the J end by 1 base, with 12 bases between. In DNA form, the CDR3 reads TGTGCCAGCAGAACCGGACAGTGGAACACTGAAGCTTTCTTT. Protein: CASRTGQWNTEAFF.

The rearrangement links TRBV9 to TRBJ2-1, with D possibly matching TRBD2 (6 bases). This CDR3 region has 15 residues. V shed 0 bases and J shed 4 bases, with 11 bases lying between them. Germline V gene lookup returns CDR1 SGDLS and CDR2 YYNGEE. For the CDR3, the DNA is TGTGCCAGCAGCGTAGGACCAGCGGGTTACAATGAGCAGTTCTTC. Its protein product is CASSVGPAGYNEQFF.

CDR3: CASSPTPGSYFPYEQYF. The CDR3 DNA reads as TGCGCCAGCAGCCCAACCCCCGGGTCATACTTCCCCTACGAGCAGTACTTC. The V call is TRBV4-1, the J call TRBJ2-7, with D uncertain. With 4 bases removed from V and 2 bases from J, the gap between germline ends came to 21 bases. Germline CDR1 is MGHRA and CDR2 is YSYEKL. The CDR3 has 17 residues.

This rearrangement joins TRBV4-1 to TRBJ2-7, with D perhaps TRBD1 (6 bases). Trimming removed 5 bases at V and 3 bases at J, with 17 bases between. This CDR3 is 15 amino acids long. Germline loops: CDR1 MGHRA, CDR2 YSYEKL. For the CDR3, the DNA is TGCGCCAGCAGCTTAGGACAGAATCGGGTCTACGAGCAGTACTTC. This gives the protein CASSLGQNRVYEQYF.

The chain links TRBV7-2 to TRBJ2-3, with 9 bases lining up with TRBD2. Germline V CDR1 and CDR2: SGHTA, FQGNSA. This CDR3 contains 18 residues. V was clipped by 5 bases and J by 4 bases; unmatched bases: 16. CDR3 sequence reads: CASSPLGGGAGVADTQYF. CDR3 bases: TGTGCCAGCAGCCCCCTAGGCGGGGGGGCCGGGGTAGCAGATACGCAGTATTTT.

The chain has TRBV5-1 and TRBJ1-3; D uncertain. The V end lost 4 bases, the J end lost 0 bases, and 8 bases lay between the germline ends. Germline V gene data show CDR1 as SGHRS and CDR2 as YFSETQ. The CDR3 extends over 14 amino acids. The CDR3 DNA sequence: TGCGCCAGCAGCCCACGGGACTCTGGAAACACCATATATTTT. The encoded protein is CASSPRDSGNTIYF.

The chain is built from TRBV6-6 and TRBJ2-3; 13 nucleotides agree with TRBD2. V shed 5 bases and J 3 bases; nucleotides not matched to a gene: 11. Looked up from germline, CDR1 is MNHNY and CDR2 is SVGAGI (reference sequence). This CDR3 contains 18 residues. CDR3: CASSHRPGLAGKTDTQYF. The CDR3 coding sequence is TGTGCCAGCAGTCACCGACCGGGACTAGCGGGGAAGACAGATACGCAGTATTTT.

V and J are TRBV6-5 and TRBJ1-5, with 7 bases matching TRBD1. CDR3 size: 14 residues. With 2 bases clipped from V and 6 bases from J, the junction kept 4 bases outside the gene matches. Germline values: CDR1 MNHEY, CDR2 SVGAGI. The DNA of the CDR3 is TGTGCCAGCAGTTACCAACAGGGGTCTCAGCCCCAGCATTTT. Translated, it gives CASSYQQGSQPQHF.

This clone was observed a few times. This rearrangement joins TRBV2 to TRBJ1-1; unclear D gene. Germline loops: CDR1 SNHLY, CDR2 FYNNEI. CDR3 size: 14 residues. Trimming left V 3 bases short and J 5 bases short, with 13 bases between. For the CDR3, the DNA is TGTGCCAGCAGTGATCAGCGGTTACGAACTGAAGCTTTCTTT. It encodes CASSDQRLRTEAFF.

This clone was counted between two and nine times. This chain joins TRBV19 and TRBJ2-7, with D possibly being TRBD1 (5 bases). The CDR3 has 14 amino acids. Germline CDR1 and CDR2: LNHDA and SQIVND (reference sequence). V was trimmed by 5 bases and J by 6 bases, leaving 17 bases between them. The CDR3 is CASSDSPSPVEQYF. CDR3 sequence (DNA): TGTGCCAGTAGTGACAGCCCTTCTCCTGTCGAGCAGTACTTC.

To note about this clone: The DNA is left out, because the CDR3 cannot be placed on it with certainty; the CDR3 is given as TCRdb lists it. The chain is built from TRBV21-1 and TRBJ2-7; TRBD2, the table's D call, was not compared with the DNA. TRBV21-1 is marked as a pseudogene. The CDR3 length is 21 residues, termini included. CDR3 region: CASTLISVPAAREQRDYEQYF.

The gene calls are TRBV6-5 and TRBJ1-2; maybe TRBD1 (6 bases). CDR3 length: 13 residues. V was shortened by 6 bases and J by 5 bases, with 13 bases between the two germline ends. Germline CDR1 MNHEY, CDR2 SVGAGI. The chain's CDR3 is CASRGGGFYGYTF. DNA of the CDR3: TGTGCCAGCAGGGGAGGGGGGTTTTATGGCTACACCTTC.

This clone was found a few times. Other DNA sequences in the same sample also yield this CDR3. The rearrangement links TRBV5-1 to TRBJ1-2, with a possible D match to TRBD1 (5 bases). There are 13 residues in the CDR3. Trimming shortened V by 0 bases and J by 2 bases, and 5 bases separated the two germline ends. Germline V gene sequence: CDR1 SGHRS, CDR2 YFSETQ. The DNA of the CDR3 is TGCGCCAGCAGCTTGGGACAGAACTATGGCTACACCTTC. Its protein is CASSLGQNYGYTF. Full variable domain (remainder filled in from reference TRBV5-1 and TRBJ1-2): KAGVTQTPRYLIKTRGQQVTLSCSPISGHRSVSWYQQTPGQGLQFLFEYFSETQRNKGNFPGRFSGRQFSNSRSEMNVSTLELGDSALYLCASSLGQNYGYTFGSGTRLTVV.

This chain uses TRBV9 with TRBJ2-3; 9 bases agree with TRBD2. This CDR3 is built from 17 residues. CDR1 is SGDLS and CDR2 is YYNGEE in the germline V gene. With V trimmed by 0 bases and J by 2 bases, 7 bases remained unmatched. The CDR3: CASSVAPLAGTTDTQYF. The CDR3 bases are TGTGCCAGCAGCGTAGCTCCCCTAGCGGGAACCACAGATACGCAGTATTTT.

The DNA of the CDR3 is TGTGCCAGCAGCGTATCGACAGGGGGGCCAGATACGCAGTATTTT. Translating gives CASSVSTGGPDTQYF. The chain joins TRBV9 to TRBJ2-3; TRBD1 agrees at 9 bases. The V gene's germline CDR1 is SGDLS and CDR2 YYNGEE. Unmatched junction bases numbered 4, after V lost 1 base and J lost 4 bases. This CDR3 contains 15 residues.

In DNA form, the CDR3 reads TGTGCCACCCGAGGGGGAACAGATACGCAGTATTTT. Translated: CATRGGTDTQYF. V is TRBV28 and J is TRBJ2-3, with D possibly being TRBD1 (6 bases). The germline V and J ends were trimmed by 10 bases and 3 bases, with 11 bases remaining between them. Germline V CDR1 and CDR2: MDHEN, SYDVKM. The length of the CDR3 is 12 residues.

The chain has TRBV5-1 and TRBJ1-1; TRBD1 matches at 8 bases. V trimming: 4 bases; J trimming: 7 bases; junction bases outside the gene matches: 6. The CDR3 length is 13 residues. Germline CDR1 is SGHRS and CDR2 is YFSETQ. CDR3 amino acids: CASSKTGEGEAFF. Here the CDR3 DNA reads TGCGCCAGCAGCAAGACAGGGGAGGGTGAAGCTTTCTTT.

About this clone itself: Other DNA sequences within the sample encode an identical CDR3. The gene calls are TRBV9 and TRBJ1-3; the D gene is possibly TRBD1 (6 bases). The V end lost 4 bases, the J end lost 4 bases, and 15 bases lay between the germline ends. Germline assignment: CDR1 SGDLS and CDR2 YYNGEE. The CDR3 loop spans 15 amino acids. The CDR3 DNA follows: TGTGCCAGCAGCCCCCCCGGGGGGCCCGGAAACACCATATATTTT. Protein product: CASSPPGGPGNTIYF.

This clone was detected many times. V and J are TRBV2 and TRBJ1-5; D gene uncertain. The CDR3 has 12 residues. V was trimmed by 3 bases and J by 2 bases, leaving 2 bases between them. Per the germline V gene, CDR1 is SNHLY and CDR2 is FYNNEI. CDR3 DNA sequence: TGTGCCAGCAGTGACGGCAATCAGCCCCAGCATTTT. It yields the protein CASSDGNQPQHF. Full variable domain (outside the CDR3, taken from reference TRBV2 and TRBJ1-5): EPEVTQTPSHQVTQMGQEVILRCVPISNHLYFYWYRQILGQKVEFLVSFYNNEISEKSEIFDDQFSVERPDGSNFTLKIRSTKLEDSAMYFCASSDGNQPQHFGDGTRLSIL.

The chain links TRBV5-4 to TRBJ2-1; a weak D match, TRBD1 (6 bases). V shed 2 bases and J shed 6 bases, with 9 bases lying between them. The CDR3 loop spans 13 amino acids. Per germline, CDR1 SGHNT and CDR2 YYREEE (reference sequence). The CDR3 DNA sequence: TGTGCCAGCAGCTTTCTGGGGGCCAATGAGCAGTTCTTC. Amino acids: CASSFLGANEQFF.

V is TRBV20-1 and J is TRBJ1-6; D is ambiguous. Germline CDR1 reads DFQATT; CDR2 reads SNEGSKA (reference sequence). The CDR3 spans 11 residues. CDR3 DNA: TGCTACGGGGTGGGGAATTCACCCCTCCACTTT. This gives the protein CYGVGNSPLHF.